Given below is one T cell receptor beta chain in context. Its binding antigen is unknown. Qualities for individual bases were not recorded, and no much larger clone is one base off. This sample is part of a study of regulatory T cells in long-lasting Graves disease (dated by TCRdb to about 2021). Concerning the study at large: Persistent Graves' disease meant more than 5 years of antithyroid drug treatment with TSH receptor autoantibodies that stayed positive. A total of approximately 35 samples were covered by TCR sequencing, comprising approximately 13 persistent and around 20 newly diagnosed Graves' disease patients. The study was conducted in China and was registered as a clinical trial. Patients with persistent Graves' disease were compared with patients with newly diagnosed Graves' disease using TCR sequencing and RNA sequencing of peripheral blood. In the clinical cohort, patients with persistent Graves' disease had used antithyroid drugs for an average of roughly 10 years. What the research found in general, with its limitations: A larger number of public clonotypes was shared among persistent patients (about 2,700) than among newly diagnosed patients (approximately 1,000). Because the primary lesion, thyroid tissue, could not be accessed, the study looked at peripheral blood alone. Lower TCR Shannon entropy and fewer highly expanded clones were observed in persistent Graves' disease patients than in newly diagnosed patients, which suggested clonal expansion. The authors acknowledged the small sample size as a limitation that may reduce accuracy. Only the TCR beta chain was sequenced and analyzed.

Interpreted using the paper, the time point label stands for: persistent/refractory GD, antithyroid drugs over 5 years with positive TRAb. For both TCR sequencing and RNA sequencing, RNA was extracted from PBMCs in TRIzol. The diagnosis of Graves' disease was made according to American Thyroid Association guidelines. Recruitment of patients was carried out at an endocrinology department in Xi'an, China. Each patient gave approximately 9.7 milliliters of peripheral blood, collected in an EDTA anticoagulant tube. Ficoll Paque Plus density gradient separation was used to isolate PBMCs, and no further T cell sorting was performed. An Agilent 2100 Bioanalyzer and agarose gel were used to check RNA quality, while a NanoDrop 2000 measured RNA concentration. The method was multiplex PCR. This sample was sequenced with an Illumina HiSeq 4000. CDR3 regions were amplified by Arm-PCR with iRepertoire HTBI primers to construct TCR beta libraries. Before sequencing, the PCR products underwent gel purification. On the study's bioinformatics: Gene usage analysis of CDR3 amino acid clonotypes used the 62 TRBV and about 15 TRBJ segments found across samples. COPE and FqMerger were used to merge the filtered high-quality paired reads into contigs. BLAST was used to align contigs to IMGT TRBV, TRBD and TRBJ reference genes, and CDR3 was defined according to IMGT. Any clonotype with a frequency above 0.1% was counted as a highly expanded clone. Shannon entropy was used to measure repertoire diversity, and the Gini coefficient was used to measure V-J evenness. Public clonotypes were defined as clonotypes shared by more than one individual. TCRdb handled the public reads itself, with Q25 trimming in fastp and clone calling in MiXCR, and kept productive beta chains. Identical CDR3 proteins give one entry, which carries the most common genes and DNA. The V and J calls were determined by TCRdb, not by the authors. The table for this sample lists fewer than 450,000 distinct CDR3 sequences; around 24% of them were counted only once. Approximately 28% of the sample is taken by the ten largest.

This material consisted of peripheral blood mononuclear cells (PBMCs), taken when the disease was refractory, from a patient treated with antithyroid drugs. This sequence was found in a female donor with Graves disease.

CDR3 sequence: CASSLSSAHLDTEAFF. The DNA sequence reads TGTGCCAGCAGTTTATCCTCGGCCCACCTCGACACTGAAGCTTTCTTT. Recombination joined TRBV27 with TRBJ1-1; no D gene can be assigned with confidence. Reading from cysteine to phenylalanine, the CDR3 counts 16 amino acids. Only the CDR3 DNA stays, 48 bases, in frame from base 1. The germline ends are 14 bases apart after V is trimmed by 0 bases and J by 3 bases. In the germline V gene (reference sequence), CDR1 corresponds to MNHEY and CDR2 to SMNVEV.